The clone carrying this T cell receptor (beta chain) was observed once. The antigen remains undetermined. Trimming stripped 10 bases from V and 6 bases from J, with 10 bases between. This CDR3 has 11 amino acids. The V gene's germline CDR1 is LNHDA and CDR2 SQIVND (reference sequence). The data derive from a study of T cell responses to AZD1222 COVID-19 vaccine. Study outcomes and limitations: Donors, mostly white British, included more females; clonal diversity was possibly underestimated. A reported finding is that nearly half of spike-specific TCRs target unmutated variant regions. Researchers report vaccine-associated CD4 TCRs spanning spike, with dominance at 160-218 and 743-854.

Method: immunoSEQ multiplex PCR; TCRdb's copy keeps in-frame clones and lacks some. The sample has 120,000 or so clones, 80% to 90% seen once. The sequence was collected from an adult in good health. V and J are TRBV19 and TRBJ1-5; tentatively, D is TRBD1 (5 bases). Specimen: peripheral blood, collected on day 0 of MenACWY control vaccination. In DNA, the CDR3 is TGTGCCACCGGGACCGGTCAGCCCCAGCATTTT. Protein: CATGTGQPQHF.